These 14 T cell receptor beta chains were sequenced from one sample in a study of T-cell reconstitution after alpha-beta-depleted transplantation in children. Unique molecular identifiers were incorporated into the prepared TCRbeta library. Via MiXCR, TCRdb re-called the PCR reads, giving one row per CDR3 protein. The repertoire holds hundreds of thousands of distinct CDR3 sequences, with over 10% as singletons. The sample was PBMCs, mostly from graft donor cells, taken 360 days after TCRalphabeta/CD19-depleted stem cell transplant. The receptor source for this set is a male patient younger than 18 who had a stem cell transplant for acute myeloid leukemia, so the T cells may come from the graft donor.

This clonotype was seen a few times. This sequence joins TRBV11-3 and TRBJ2-1, with TRBD2 matching 9 bases. The junction had 7 bases not matched to a gene; V was cut back by 5 bases and J by 5 bases. The CDR3 covers 15 residues. CDR1 is SGHNT and CDR2 is YENEEA in the germline V gene. The CDR3, as DNA: TGTGCCAGCAGCGCATCGGGACTAGCTGACAATGAGCAGTTCTTC. Amino acid sequence: CASSASGLADNEQFF.

V and J are TRBV5-1 and TRBJ1-1; a weak D match, TRBD1 (5 bases). CDR3 length equals 15 residues. The V gene lost 0 bases and the J gene lost 4 bases, with 13 bases spanning the gap. Germline V lookup: CDR1 SGHRS, CDR2 YFSETQ. The CDR3 coding sequence is TGCGCCAGCAGCTTGGGTGCAGGGTTGGGCACTGAAGCTTTCTTT. Translated, it gives CASSLGAGLGTEAFF.

The J gene is TRBJ1-2, the V gene TRBV28; no clear D. The V and J ends lost 8 bases and 8 bases respectively, with 15 bases between them. CDR1 is MDHEN and CDR2 is SYDVKM in the germline V gene. The CDR3 is 12 amino acids. In DNA, the CDR3 is TGTGCCAGCGGACCCGGTGGATTGGGCTACACCTTC. It encodes CASGPGGLGYTF.

There are many counts of this clonotype. The gene calls are TRBV29-1 and TRBJ1-3; unclear D gene. The CDR3 consists of 13 residues. In germline, CDR1 is SQVTM, CDR2 ANQGSEA. V lost 4 bases to trimming and J lost 0 bases, with 7 bases between them. The CDR3 region has the DNA TGCAGCGTTGGGCCCCTCTCTGGAAACACCATATATTTT. Its protein is CSVGPLSGNTIYF.

A remark on this clonotype: The germline gene is not matched at one end of the junction; a read error may be the cause. The chain carries TRBV27 and TRBJ2-7; TRBD2 agrees at 10 bases. Germline values: CDR1 MNHEY, CDR2 SMNVEV (reference sequence). CDR3 length: 14 residues. The CDR3 DNA follows: TGTGCCAGCAGTCAATCCCCCTCTAGCGGGAGAAGGTCCTTC. Amino acid sequence: CASSQSPSSGRRSF.

This clonotype was recorded at least ten times. The chain links TRBV28 to TRBJ1-4; D perhaps matches TRBD1 (6 bases). The CDR3 has 16 amino acids. Trimming took 2 bases from V and 5 from J, leaving 15 bases between them. The germline gives CDR1 MDHEN, CDR2 SYDVKM. In DNA, the CDR3 is TGTGCCAGCAGTTTACCCTACCGGGACACCAATGAAAAACTGTTTTTT. This translates into CASSLPYRDTNEKLFF. Together with reference TRBV28 and TRBJ1-4, the CDR3 gives the full variable domain: DVKVTQSSRYLVKRTGEKVFLECVQDMDHENMFWYRQDPGLGLRLIYFSYDVKMKEKGDIPEGYSVSREKKERFSLILESASTNQTSMYLCASSLPYRDTNEKLFFGSGTQLSVL.

Only a few counts were recorded for this clonotype. The V call is TRBV27, the J call TRBJ2-7, with 14 bases fitting TRBD2. Germline V gene data show CDR1 as MNHEY and CDR2 as SMNVEV (reference sequence). J was trimmed by 2 bases and V by 6 bases; bases with no gene match: 12. The length of the CDR3 is 18 residues. In DNA, the CDR3 is TGTGCCAGCAGCCTATACACCGGGACTAGCGGGAGTCCCTACGAGCAGTACTTC. Encoded protein: CASSLYTGTSGSPYEQYF.

This clonotype appeared many times. This chain joins TRBV5-1 and TRBJ2-1; the D gene is possibly TRBD2 (6 bases). Per the germline V gene, CDR1 is SGHRS and CDR2 is YFSETQ. The V gene lost 4 bases and the J gene lost 4 bases, with 12 bases spanning the gap. The length of the CDR3 is 14 residues. The CDR3: CASSLGTEYNEQFF. The CDR3 bases are TGCGCCAGCAGCCTGGGGACTGAGTACAATGAGCAGTTCTTC.

This clonotype was seen more than once but under ten times. This rearrangement joins TRBV29-1 to TRBJ2-3; TRBD2 matches at 7 bases. Trimming removed 4 bases from V and 1 base from J; junction bases left unmatched: 2. Germline lookup yields CDR1 SQVTM and CDR2 ANQGSEA. The CDR3 consists of 13 residues. The CDR3 protein is CSVAGLRTDTQYF. The CDR3 DNA reads TGCAGCGTTGCGGGACTACGCACAGATACGCAGTATTTT.

The V gene is TRBV30, the J gene TRBJ2-7, with 11 positions matching TRBD1. V trimming: 2 bases; J trimming: 1 base; junction bases outside the gene matches: 7. Germline V gene lookup returns CDR1 GTSNPN and CDR2 SVGIG (reference sequence). CDR3 length equals 16 residues. CDR3 loop: CAWSLTGTGGSYEQYF. The CDR3 DNA reads TGTGCCTGGAGTCTAACTGGGACAGGGGGTTCCTACGAGCAGTACTTC.

This clonotype was found a few times. The chain couples TRBV12-3 or TRBV12-4 to TRBJ2-5; D ambiguous. Deletions cut 6 bases from V and 1 base from J, with 21 bases between. This CDR3 has 17 residues. The CDR3 region has the DNA TGTGCCAGCAGCCCTTTGGACCGCTCGACCCTCCAAGAGACCCAGTACTTC. It codes for CASSPLDRSTLQETQYF.

The V gene is TRBV28, the J gene TRBJ2-7; perhaps TRBD1 as D (6 bases). Germline assignment: CDR1 MDHEN and CDR2 SYDVKM. The CDR3 extends over 18 amino acids. V was pared by 3 bases and J by 2 bases, with 23 bases between. The chain's CDR3 is CASSFPLSGSGVTYEQYF. In DNA form, the CDR3 reads TGTGCCAGCAGTTTTCCCCTAAGCGGCTCAGGGGTCACCTACGAGCAGTACTTC. Variable domain in full (rest from reference TRBV28 and TRBJ2-7): DVKVTQSSRYLVKRTGEKVFLECVQDMDHENMFWYRQDPGLGLRLIYFSYDVKMKEKGDIPEGYSVSREKKERFSLILESASTNQTSMYLCASSFPLSGSGVTYEQYFGPGTRLTVT.

This clonotype was observed a few times. The chain carries TRBV5-1 and TRBJ2-7; no clear D gene. The CDR3 contains 13 residues. V dropped 4 bases and J dropped 2 bases, with 10 bases sitting between them. Germline values: CDR1 SGHRS, CDR2 YFSETQ. The chain's CDR3 is CASSREVTYEQYF. For the CDR3, the DNA is TGCGCCAGCAGCCGAGAGGTCACCTACGAGCAGTACTTC.

This clonotype occurred many times. The chain is built from TRBV7-9 and TRBJ2-7; no clear D. This CDR3 is built from 15 residues. Germline V gene data show CDR1 as SEHNR and CDR2 as FQNEAQ (reference sequence). Between the trimmed V and J ends, which lost 5 bases and 3 bases, there was a span of 17 bases. For the CDR3, the DNA is TGTGCCAGCAGCCTGGGCTCGGATGGCGGCTACGAGCAGTACTTC. Protein product: CASSLGSDGGYEQYF.